The 24 T cell receptor beta chains below come from one sample, sequenced in a study of T cell repertoires in aging, cancer and after chemotherapy. Rearranged V-D-J TRB sequences were amplified with a mixed TRB-A/B primer pool. TCRdb reanalysed the multiplex PCR reads using MiXCR and keeps one entry per CDR3 protein. The sample shows around 13,000 distinct CDR3 sequences, about 20% of them seen only once. The template was genomic DNA from peripheral blood, not RNA. Specimen: blood. These TCRs come from a human donor in good health.

This clonotype occurred a few times. J is TRBJ1-5 and V is TRBV18; 9 nucleotides agree with TRBD1. Germline CDR1 reads KGHSH; CDR2 reads LQKENI. The CDR3 contains 15 residues. J lost 6 bases, V lost 3 bases, and 6 bases had no gene match. CDR3 residues: CASSPPGQGVQPQHF. The CDR3 DNA follows: TGTGCCAGCTCACCTCCGGGACAGGGAGTTCAGCCCCAGCATTTT.

The chain is built from TRBV12-3 or TRBV12-4 and TRBJ2-2; D gene unclear. The CDR3 sequence is 15 residues long. The ends were cut back, 6 bases at V and 0 bases at J, with 11 bases in the middle. CDR3: CASSPMGPNTGELFF. CDR3 sequence (DNA): TGTGCCAGCAGCCCTATGGGCCCGAACACCGGGGAGCTGTTTTTT.

This chain uses TRBV12-3 or TRBV12-4 with TRBJ1-2; TRBD1 matches at 7 bases. With 4 bases clipped from V and 4 bases from J, the junction kept 9 bases outside the gene matches. CDR3 length equals 15 residues. The CDR3 region has the DNA TGTGCCAGCAGTTCGGGGGCCAGGGGGATCTATGGCTACACCTTC. This sequence encodes CASSSGARGIYGYTF.

A remark on this clonotype: Being one base from a much bigger clone, this may be a read error. The chain couples TRBV6-5 to TRBJ2-1, with D perhaps given as TRBD1 or TRBD2 (5 bases each). V dropped 6 bases and J dropped 9 bases, with 12 bases sitting between them. The germline V gene has CDR1 MNHEY and CDR2 SVGAGI. The CDR3 has 12 amino acids. CDR3 bases: TGTGCCAGCAGCCAGAGGGGTGGTGAGCAGTTCTTC. Translated, it gives CASSQRGGEQFF.

The V gene is TRBV6-1, the J gene TRBJ2-5; 14 bases agree with TRBD2. The V and J ends lost 5 bases and 4 bases, in that order; junction bases with no gene match: 6. The V gene's germline CDR1 is MNHNS and CDR2 SASEGT. CDR3 length: 16 amino acids. The CDR3 DNA is TGTGCCAGCAGTTCCCGACTAGCGGGGGGGCCAGAGACCCAGTACTTC. It specifies CASSSRLAGGPETQYF.

The chain has TRBV5-4 and TRBJ2-1; the match to TRBD2 covers 9 bases. This CDR3 has 15 amino acids. Germline trimming cut 0 bases from V and 7 bases from J; bases unmatched to any gene: 5. Germline V gene data show CDR1 as SGHNT and CDR2 as YYREEE (reference sequence). CDR3: CASSLEGLAGNEQFF. In DNA, the CDR3 is TGTGCCAGCAGCTTGGAAGGGCTAGCGGGAAATGAGCAGTTCTTC.

By sample share, this clonotype is medium-sized. The chain uses TRBV19 and TRBJ2-7, with D possibly TRBD1 on 5 matching bases. The CDR3 is 14 residues long. With 5 bases removed from V and 6 bases from J, the gap between germline ends came to 17 bases. Germline CDR1 LNHDA, CDR2 SQIVND (reference sequence). The CDR3, as DNA: TGTGCCAGTAGTCCCCAGGGCACAGTGGGCGAGCAGTACTTC. This gives the protein CASSPQGTVGEQYF.

This clonotype was seen a handful of times. This chain links TRBV6-6 with TRBJ2-5, with 8 bases aligning to TRBD1. Trimming cost V 6 bases and J 5 bases; bases outside gene matches: 11. Germline CDR1 is MNHNY and CDR2 is SVGAGI (reference sequence). The CDR3 spans 15 residues. CDR3 coding DNA: TGTGCCAGCAGAAAGGACAGGGCTGGCTCGGAGACCCAGTACTTC. Its translation is CASRKDRAGSETQYF.

In its sample, this clonotype ranks as medium-sized. The chain uses TRBV19 and TRBJ1-6, with D possibly matching TRBD1 (6 bases). Germline CDR1 is LNHDA and CDR2 is SQIVND (reference sequence). The CDR3 extends over 15 amino acids. Trimming stripped 4 bases from V and 8 bases from J, with 15 bases between. The CDR3 loop reads CASSTQDSQDSPLHF. The CDR3 region has the DNA TGTGCCAGTAGTACCCAGGACAGCCAAGATTCACCCCTCCACTTT.

The table lists this clonotype with many counts. The chain recombines TRBV6-4 with TRBJ2-3, with D hard to call. V shed 0 bases and J shed 0 bases, with 7 bases lying between them. Germline V gene data show CDR1 as MRHNA and CDR2 as SNTAGT. The CDR3 extends over 15 amino acids. The CDR3 protein is CASSDSPGSTDTQYF. CDR3 nucleotide sequence: TGTGCCAGCAGTGACTCCCCCGGGAGCACAGATACGCAGTATTTT.

In regard to this clonotype: This could be a read error, since a much larger clone is one nucleotide away. The chain recombines TRBV15 with TRBJ1-1; D may be TRBD1 (6 bases). Germline assignment: CDR1 LNHNV and CDR2 YYDKDF (reference sequence). This CDR3 is built from 16 residues. CDR3 residues: CSTSRGLTDSYTEAFF. The CDR3 nucleotides read TGTTCCACCAGCAGGGGATTGACAGATTCTTACACTGAAGCTTTCTTT.

By sample share, this clonotype is medium-sized. The CDR3 DNA follows: TGTGCCAGCAAGGGCAGGGGCGGCAATCAGCCCCAGCATTTT. Protein: CASKGRGGNQPQHF. The J gene is TRBJ1-5, the V gene TRBV6-5; possible D gene TRBD1, 6 bases. With 7 bases removed from V and 2 bases from J, the gap between germline ends came to 12 bases. Germline lookup yields CDR1 MNHEY and CDR2 SVGAGI. This CDR3 is built from 14 residues.

This clonotype was found a few times. The chain combines TRBV7-2 with TRBJ2-5; D may correspond to TRBD1 or TRBD2 (6 bases each). CDR3 size: 14 residues. The germline V and J ends were trimmed by 3 bases and 1 base, with 9 bases remaining between them. Looked up from germline, CDR1 is SGHTA and CDR2 is FQGNSA. CDR3 sequence: CASSFSGAQETQYF. The CDR3 DNA sequence: TGTGCCAGCAGCTTCTCGGGGGCCCAAGAGACCCAGTACTTC.

The V call is TRBV11-3, the J call TRBJ2-3; D uncertain. This CDR3 is built from 13 residues. Trimming shortened V by 2 bases and J by 0 bases, and 3 bases separated the two germline ends. Germline-derived CDR1 and CDR2 are SGHNT and YENEEA. The CDR3 reads CASSLISTDTQYF. CDR3 nucleotide sequence: TGTGCCAGCAGCTTAATCAGCACAGATACGCAGTATTTT.

This clonotype was observed a few times. This chain joins TRBV5-1 and TRBJ2-7, with 9 nucleotides matching TRBD1. Germline assignment: CDR1 SGHRS and CDR2 YFSETQ. The CDR3 covers 15 residues. V trimming: 4 bases; J trimming: 2 bases; junction bases outside the gene matches: 7. The CDR3: CASSPGGTGTYEQYF. The CDR3 bases are TGCGCCAGCAGCCCCGGGGGGACAGGGACCTACGAGCAGTACTTC.

The table lists this clonotype with a few counts. CDR3 residues: CASSFVYNEQFF. In nucleotides, the CDR3 is TGTGCCAGCAGCTTCGTCTACAATGAGCAGTTCTTC. This chain joins TRBV7-2 and TRBJ2-1; D uncertain. Germline CDR1 reads SGHTA; CDR2 reads FQGNSA. With 3 bases removed from V and 3 bases from J, the gap between germline ends came to 3 bases. The CDR3 sequence is 12 residues long.

Of note for this clonotype: A read error may explain this, as a much larger clone is one base away. The V gene is TRBV15, the J gene TRBJ1-5; D perhaps matches TRBD1 (5 bases). V was trimmed by 1 base and J by 4 bases, leaving 8 bases between them. This CDR3 spans 14 amino acids. Germline-derived CDR1 and CDR2 are LNHNV and YYDKDF (reference sequence). This chain's CDR3 is CATSRGGENQPQHF. In DNA form, the CDR3 reads TGTGCCACCAGCAGAGGGGGCGAGAATCAGCCCCAGCATTTT.

This clonotype is judged medium-sized. This chain joins TRBV7-6 and TRBJ1-1, with D possibly matching TRBD1 (6 bases). CDR3 length: 14 amino acids. The V end was cut by 1 base, the J end by 6 bases, with 12 bases between. CDR1 SGHVS and CDR2 FNYEAQ come from the germline V gene. In DNA form, the CDR3 reads TGTGCCAGCAGCTTAGGACAGGAAGGGTCTGAAGCTTTCTTT. It translates to CASSLGQEGSEAFF.

The rearrangement uses TRBV12-5 and TRBJ2-3; unclear D gene. This CDR3 spans 13 amino acids. Trimming took 4 bases from V and 4 from J, leaving 9 bases between them. Germline V gene sequence: CDR1 LGHNT, CDR2 FRNRAP. This CDR3 reads CASGSAMPDTQYF. CDR3 coding DNA: TGTGCTAGTGGTTCAGCAATGCCAGATACGCAGTATTTT.

The chain has TRBV19 and TRBJ1-2; 10 bases are shared with TRBD1. This CDR3 contains 14 residues. The V segment lost 6 bases and the J segment 5 bases; nucleotides outside the gene matches: 6. Germline V gene data show CDR1 as LNHDA and CDR2 as SQIVND (reference sequence). The CDR3 bases are TGTGCCAGTAGCGGGACAGGGGAGGAGTATGGCTACACCTTC. Its protein is CASSGTGEEYGYTF. The full variable domain, in which reference TRBV19 and TRBJ1-2 provide the parts outside the CDR3, is DGGITQSPKYLFRKEGQNVTLSCEQNLNHDAMYWYRQDPGQGLRLIYYSQIVNDFQKGDIAEGYSVSREKKESFPLTVTSAQKNPTAFYLCASSGTGEEYGYTFGSGTRLTVV.

The genes are TRBV11-2 and TRBJ2-1; maybe TRBD2 (5 bases). The CDR3 sequence is 16 residues long. The V and J ends lost 3 bases and 2 bases respectively, with 14 bases between them. Germline lookup yields CDR1 SGHAT and CDR2 FQNNGV. CDR3 DNA: TGTGCCAGCAGCTTCGTTGGAGGCAATACCTACAATGAGCAGTTCTTC. As protein: CASSFVGGNTYNEQFF. The entire variable domain, with the rest obtained from reference TRBV11-2 and TRBJ2-1, is as follows: EAGVAQSPRYKIIEKRQSVAFWCNPISGHATLYWYQQILGQGPKLLIQFQNNGVVDDSQLPKDRFSAERLKGVDSTLKIQPAKLEDSAVYLCASSFVGGNTYNEQFFGPGTRLTVL.

This clonotype ranks as medium-sized (0.01 to 0.1%). The V gene is TRBV15, the J gene TRBJ1-6; 7 nucleotides match TRBD1. Trimming took 7 bases from V and 7 from J; bases not matched to a gene: 4. The CDR3 loop spans 13 amino acids. Per the germline V gene, CDR1 is LNHNV and CDR2 is YYDKDF (reference sequence). CDR3 sequence (DNA): TGTGCCACCACGGGACAGCAAAATTCACCCCTCCACTTT. Protein: CATTGQQNSPLHF.

As for this clonotype: As the CDR3 is not closed by the conserved phenylalanine or tryptophan, this likely results from a read error. The V and J genes are TRBV19 and TRBJ1-2; 8 bases are shared with TRBD1. After removal of 0 bases from V and 3 bases from J, the junction contained 0 bases not matched to a gene. The CDR3 has 14 residues. Looked up from germline, CDR1 is LNHDA and CDR2 is SQIVND (reference sequence). The CDR3 sequence is CASSIEGQDYGYTL. The CDR3 region has the DNA TGTGCCAGTAGTATAGAGGGACAGGACTATGGCTACACCCTC.

A few counts support this clonotype. V and J are TRBV6-6 and TRBJ2-6; 7 bases map to TRBD1. Germline-derived CDR1 and CDR2 are MNHNY and SVGAGI (reference sequence). The CDR3 loop spans 19 amino acids. After removal of 6 bases from V and 0 bases from J, the junction contained 14 bases not matched to a gene. The CDR3 nucleotides are TGTGCCAGCAGAGCCCAGGGGGTCACCACTTACTCTGGGGCCAACGTCCTGACTTTC. It yields the protein CASRAQGVTTYSGANVLTF.